Following are 2 T cell receptor beta chains from one sample sequenced in a study of blood T cells in healthy people across ages. Primed by a sample-barcoded 5' primer and a J-beta primer mix, a second PCR proceeded for 7 to 11 cycles. One entry per CDR3 protein, called by TCRdb with MiXCR from the 5' RACE reads. The table has hundreds of thousands of distinct CDR3 sequences, approximately 52% seen once. Material: blood. These TCRs come from a woman at least 80 years old in good health.

This clonotype was detected ten times or more. This chain links TRBV9 with TRBJ2-1, with unresolved D. The CDR3 is 12 amino acids. Looked up from germline, CDR1 is SGDLS and CDR2 is YYNGEE. Trimming pared 3 bases from V and 5 bases from J, leaving 6 bases between. The DNA for the CDR3 is TGTGCCAGCAGCGGCTGGGACAATGAGCAGTTCTTC. It encodes CASSGWDNEQFF.

CDR3 residues: CSADPDPNTEAFF. The CDR3 DNA is TGCAGTGCCGACCCGGACCCGAACACTGAAGCTTTCTTT. The chain links TRBV20-1 to TRBJ1-1; no reliable D call. The CDR3 spans 13 residues. From germline, CDR1 is DFQATT and CDR2 SNEGSKA (reference sequence). Trimming left V 6 bases short and J 1 base short, with 12 bases between.